These 27 T cell receptor beta chains came from one sample sequenced in a study of regulatory T cells in long-lasting Graves disease. The TCR beta library used iRepertoire HTBI primers with Arm-PCR amplification of CDR3. TCRdb reanalysed the multiplex PCR reads using MiXCR and keeps one entry per CDR3 protein. This sample has hundreds of thousands of distinct CDR3 sequences, with about 20% found just once. Regarding time point: persistent/refractory GD, antithyroid drugs over 5 years with positive TRAb. PBMC-extracted RNA yielded the TCR library. The material was peripheral blood mononuclear cells (PBMCs), obtained when the disease was refractory, from a patient treated with antithyroid drugs. Source of these receptors: a female donor with Graves disease.

The gene calls are TRBV6-1 and TRBJ2-5; no reliable D call. V lost 5 bases, J lost 2 bases, and 9 bases lay in between. The germline gives CDR1 MNHNS, CDR2 SASEGT. This CDR3 has 13 residues. CDR3 in DNA: TGTGCCAGCAGTCCGTGGTTACAAGAGACCCAGTACTTC. It specifies CASSPWLQETQYF.

This clonotype has more than one count but fewer than ten. The CDR3 DNA reads TGTGCCAGCAGCTGGGATGGGACTCTAAAACCCACTAGTGCTCCCTACGAGCAGTACTTC. Its translation is CASSWDGTLKPTSAPYEQYF. The gene calls are TRBV7-9 and TRBJ2-5; D perhaps matches TRBD2 (6 bases). The J call may be mistaken, given a closer DNA end match to TRBJ2-7. This CDR3 has 20 amino acids. Germline CDR1 is SEHNR and CDR2 is FQNEAQ (reference sequence).

In its sample, this clonotype was seen many times. This sequence joins TRBV12-3 or TRBV12-4 and TRBJ1-6; TRBD1 matches at 7 bases. This CDR3 is 15 amino acids long. Trimming removed 6 bases from V and 9 bases from J; junction bases left unmatched: 11. CDR3 DNA sequence: TGTGCCAGCAGAGCGGTGACAGGGCTGGGTTCACCCCTCCACTTT. It codes for CASRAVTGLGSPLHF.

The chain employs TRBV7-9 and TRBJ2-2, with D perhaps matching TRBD1 (5 bases). V was shortened by 5 bases and J by 5 bases, with 15 bases between the two germline ends. The length of the CDR3 is 15 residues. CDR1 and CDR2 (germline): SEHNR, FQNEAQ (reference sequence). CDR3 loop: CASSINQGKTGELFF. The CDR3 DNA follows: TGTGCCAGCAGCATAAACCAGGGAAAGACCGGGGAGCTGTTTTTT.

At least ten counts were recorded for this clonotype. V and J are TRBV12-3 or TRBV12-4 and TRBJ2-5, with D possibly called TRBD1 or TRBD2 (5 bases each). Trimming shortened V by 6 bases and J by 3 bases, and 14 bases separated the two germline ends. CDR3 length equals 14 residues. CDR3 residues: CASRGTEVEETQYF. CDR3 bases: TGTGCCAGCAGAGGGACCGAGGTAGAAGAGACCCAGTACTTC.

This clonotype was counted at least ten times. The rearrangement uses TRBV2 and TRBJ2-1, with D uncertain. V was cut by 6 bases and J by 6 bases, with 18 bases left in between. Germline assignment: CDR1 SNHLY and CDR2 FYNNEI. This CDR3 is built from 15 residues. CDR3 loop: CASSAETRLFNEQFF. As DNA, the CDR3 is TGTGCCAGCAGCGCGGAGACTCGGCTTTTCAATGAGCAGTTCTTC. The full variable domain, its missing parts supplied by reference TRBV2 and TRBJ2-1, is EPEVTQTPSHQVTQMGQEVILRCVPISNHLYFYWYRQILGQKVEFLVSFYNNEISEKSEIFDDQFSVERPDGSNFTLKIRSTKLEDSAMYFCASSAETRLFNEQFFGPGTRLTVL.

This clonotype was picked up a small number of times. The rearrangement joins TRBV5-6 to TRBJ2-5, with D possibly called TRBD1 or TRBD2 (5 bases each). This CDR3 has 18 amino acids. V lost 0 bases and J lost 7, with 25 bases in between. Germline values: CDR1 SGHDT, CDR2 YYEEEE. The CDR3 sequence is CASSLERGNPTPPGTQYF. The CDR3, as DNA: TGTGCCAGCAGCTTGGAGAGGGGTAATCCAACCCCCCCCGGGACCCAGTACTTC.

This clonotype has ten or more counts. The chain is built from TRBV28 and TRBJ1-6; D not resolved. Per germline, CDR1 MDHEN and CDR2 SYDVKM. The CDR3 spans 13 residues. Trimming stripped 6 bases from V and 0 bases from J, with 3 bases between. The CDR3 DNA is TGTGCCAGCAGGGACTCCTATAATTCACCCCTCCACTTT. It codes for CASRDSYNSPLHF.

The chain recombines TRBV29-1 with TRBJ1-2; perhaps TRBD1 as D (6 bases). V was cut by 2 bases and J by 8 bases, with 12 bases left in between. The CDR3 is 12 residues long. CDR1 SQVTM and CDR2 ANQGSEA come from the germline V gene. CDR3 protein: CSVERGAGGYTF. CDR3 coding DNA: TGCAGCGTTGAACGGGGGGCGGGAGGCTACACCTTC.

The rearrangement links TRBV20-1 to TRBJ2-1; D is tentatively TRBD1 or TRBD2 (5 bases each). The length of the CDR3 is 14 residues. In germline, CDR1 is DFQATT, CDR2 SNEGSKA (reference sequence). V was pared by 5 bases and J by 0 bases, with 11 bases between. In nucleotides, the CDR3 is TGCAGTGCTTTAACGGGGCACTCCTACAATGAGCAGTTCTTC. Its protein product is CSALTGHSYNEQFF.

This clonotype was seen repeatedly, ten times or more. The V gene is TRBV6-1, the J gene TRBJ2-2; no firm D call. The CDR3 has 13 amino acids. CDR1 and CDR2 (germline): MNHNS, SASEGT. Between the trimmed V and J ends, which lost 6 bases and 6 bases, there was a span of 11 bases. CDR3 in amino acids: CASRRPGAGELFF. CDR3 in DNA: TGTGCCAGCAGGAGACCAGGCGCCGGGGAGCTGTTTTTT.

V and J are TRBV27 and TRBJ2-7; D possibly uses TRBD1 or TRBD2 (5 bases each). V lost 6 bases, J lost 0 bases, and 18 bases lay in between. The length of the CDR3 is 16 residues. Germline CDR1 MNHEY, CDR2 SMNVEV (reference sequence). CDR3 in amino acids: CASSPGGGLYSYEQYF. CDR3 sequence (DNA): TGTGCCAGCAGCCCTGGGGGTGGCTTATACTCCTACGAGCAGTACTTC.

There are many counts of this clonotype. The chain combines TRBV12-3 or TRBV12-4 with TRBJ1-4; 8 nucleotides agree with TRBD1. V dropped 6 bases and J dropped 7; count of bases not matched to a gene: 7. The CDR3 is made up of 14 amino acids. The CDR3 here is CASRSDRGSEKLFF. CDR3 DNA sequence: TGTGCCAGCAGATCCGACAGGGGTAGTGAAAAACTGTTTTTT.

The rearrangement uses TRBV19 and TRBJ2-2, with 9 bases lining up with TRBD1. The junction had 8 bases not matched to a gene; V was cut back by 6 bases and J by 6 bases. This CDR3 comprises 15 residues. Per the germline V gene, CDR1 is LNHDA and CDR2 is SQIVND (reference sequence). The CDR3 nucleotides read TGTGCCAGTAGGCCGGGACAGGGTCTTTCCGGGGAGCTGTTTTTT. Its protein product is CASRPGQGLSGELFF. Full variable domain (remainder filled in from reference TRBV19 and TRBJ2-2): DGGITQSPKYLFRKEGQNVTLSCEQNLNHDAMYWYRQDPGQGLRLIYYSQIVNDFQKGDIAEGYSVSREKKESFPLTVTSAQKNPTAFYLCASRPGQGLSGELFFGEGSRLTVL.

About this clonotype: A far larger clone is off by one base, so a read error is likely. The J gene is TRBJ2-7, the V gene TRBV27; D gene uncertain. Germline V gene sequence: CDR1 MNHEY, CDR2 SMNVEV (reference sequence). This CDR3 contains 13 residues. The CDR3 region is CASSLASANEQCF. CDR3 sequence (DNA): TGTGCCAGCAGCTTAGCATCCGCCAACGAGCAGTGCTTC.

The chain carries TRBV19 and TRBJ2-5; D might be TRBD1 (6 bases). The CDR3 consists of 15 residues. V was trimmed by 8 bases and J by 3 bases, leaving 19 bases between them. From germline, CDR1 is LNHDA and CDR2 SQIVND (reference sequence). CDR3 protein: CASSRQEQREETQYF. The CDR3, as DNA: TGTGCCAGTTCACGACAGGAACAAAGAGAAGAGACCCAGTACTTC.

This chain uses TRBV6-1 with TRBJ2-7; 10 nucleotides match TRBD1. CDR3 size: 16 residues. The germline CDR1 and CDR2 sequences are MNHNS and SASEGT. The V gene end was trimmed by 6 bases and the J gene end by 3 bases; junction bases not matched to a gene: 11. CDR3 nucleotide sequence: TGTGCCAGCAGCCATTATACCGGGACAGGGGACTACGAGCAGTACTTC. Its protein is CASSHYTGTGDYEQYF.

The chain carries TRBV6-2 or TRBV6-3 and TRBJ2-7; 11 bases match TRBD2. V shed 6 bases and J 0 bases; nucleotides not matched to a gene: 4. There are 15 residues in the CDR3. Germline assignment: CDR1 MNHEY and CDR2 SVGEGT. CDR3 amino acids: CASRTTSGVSYEQYF. For the CDR3, the DNA is TGTGCCAGCAGGACGACTAGCGGGGTCTCCTACGAGCAGTACTTC.

This clonotype was seen ten or more times. The chain joins TRBV7-3 to TRBJ1-1, with D hard to call. CDR3 length: 13 amino acids. CDR1 and CDR2 (germline): SGHTA, FQGTGA. V dropped 3 bases and J dropped 4 bases, with 9 bases sitting between them. The CDR3 coding sequence is TGTGCCAGCAGCTTTCGTGATTCCACTGAAGCTTTCTTT. This encodes CASSFRDSTEAFF.

CDR3 coding DNA: TGCGCCAGCAGTGATCAGTGGTCGGAGACCCAGTACTTC. The encoded protein is CASSDQWSETQYF. The V and J genes are TRBV10-2 and TRBJ2-5; D is uncertain. This CDR3 has 13 amino acids. V was clipped by 3 bases and J by 5 bases, with 10 bases between them. CDR1 is WSHSY, CDR2 SAAADI, per germline.

V and J are TRBV2 and TRBJ1-1; TRBD1 is a possible D gene (6 bases). The CDR3 contains 13 residues. Germline CDR1 SNHLY, CDR2 FYNNEI. V dropped 3 bases and J dropped 10 bases, with 15 bases sitting between them. The CDR3 coding sequence is TGTGCCAGCAGTGATATGTGGGGGCTGTCAGCTTTCTTT. Translating it yields CASSDMWGLSAFF.

There are many counts of this clonotype. This chain joins TRBV7-3 and TRBJ2-5; weak D call: TRBD1 (6 bases). This CDR3 is built from 15 residues. CDR1 is SGHTA and CDR2 is FQGTGA in the germline V gene. Trimming shortened V by 1 base and J by 9 bases, and 18 bases separated the two germline ends. The CDR3 DNA reads as TGTGCCAGCAGCTTAAGAGGGCTACAGGGATCGGCCCAGTACTTC. Translation gives CASSLRGLQGSAQYF.

This clonotype appeared once. V gene TRBV5-1 combines with J gene TRBJ2-6; weak D call: TRBD2 (5 bases). There are 17 residues in the CDR3. Germline loops: CDR1 SGHRS, CDR2 YFSETQ. Trimming stripped 0 bases from V and 11 bases from J, with 21 bases between. CDR3 nucleotides: TGCGCCAGCAGCTTGGATTGGAGGAGACCTAGGCCAGACGTCCTGACTTTC. It is translated as CASSLDWRRPRPDVLTF.

In this sample, this clonotype turned up many times. This chain joins TRBV7-8 and TRBJ2-7; D is possibly TRBD1 (6 bases). V was shortened by 5 bases and J by 4 bases, with 18 bases between the two germline ends. Germline-derived CDR1 and CDR2 are SGHVS and FQNEAQ. The CDR3 has 15 amino acids. CDR3 coding DNA: TGTGCCAGCAGCCCCCCGGCTGGGGGCCGTTACGAGCAGTACTTC. It codes for CASSPPAGGRYEQYF. The full variable domain, rest sourced from reference TRBV7-8 and TRBJ2-7, is GAGVSQSPRYKVAKRGQDVALRCDPISGHVSLFWYQQALGQGPEFLTYFQNEAQLDKSGLPSDRFFAERPEGSVSTLKIQRTQQEDSAVYLCASSPPAGGRYEQYFGPGTRLTVT.

This clonotype was observed many times. J is TRBJ2-5 and V is TRBV9; tentatively, D is TRBD1 or TRBD2 (6 bases each). Trimming removed 0 bases at V and 5 bases at J, with 14 bases between. The CDR3 has 15 residues. Per the germline V gene, CDR1 is SGDLS and CDR2 is YYNGEE. CDR3 protein: CASSVDRGPRETQYF. CDR3 sequence (DNA): TGTGCCAGCAGCGTAGATCGGGGGCCGAGGGAGACCCAGTACTTC.

This clonotype was recorded a few times. This rearrangement joins TRBV6-1 to TRBJ2-7; TRBD2 is a possible D gene (5 bases). CDR3 length: 15 amino acids. From germline, CDR1 is MNHNS and CDR2 SASEGT. Deletions cut 5 bases from V and 5 bases from J, with 19 bases between. The CDR3 DNA follows: TGTGCCAGCAGTATTCTCCGAACGGGGAATAACGAGCAGTACTTC. Translation: CASSILRTGNNEQYF.

There are many counts of this clonotype. The V and J genes are TRBV6-1 and TRBJ1-4; 7 nucleotides line up with TRBD1. The CDR3 extends over 14 amino acids. V lost 5 bases to trimming and J lost 5 bases; unmatched junction nucleotides: 5. Germline CDR1 reads MNHNS; CDR2 reads SASEGT. The CDR3 nucleotides read TGTGCCAGCAGTCCTGGACAGGAAAATGAAAAACTGTTTTTT. Protein product: CASSPGQENEKLFF.